This T cell receptor (beta chain) derives from a study of Graves' ophthalmopathy and Graves' hyperthyroidism. Study observations and caveats: The blood repertoire also included most expanded thyroid clonotypes above 0.001 frequency.

No donor had other autoimmune disease, uncontrolled infection, pregnancy or lactation. Diagnoses were established from clinical symptoms, serum thyroxine, TRAb, thyroid ultrasound and orbital computed tomography. Unmatched junction bases numbered 5, after V lost 6 bases and J lost 7 bases. The V gene's germline CDR1 is DFQATT and CDR2 SNEGSKA (reference sequence). This CDR3 has 13 residues. Details on this clonotype: The antigen is not known.

Amplification targeted the TCR beta CDR3 regions, with RNA transcripts as the source material. Second-round multiplex PCR followed a first-round RT-PCR using HTBI primers. TCRdb ran MiXCR on the multiplex PCR reads and lists one entry per CDR3 protein. The sample consists of about 740,000 distinct CDR3 sequences, 40% of them appearing once. Material: peripheral blood. The rearrangement links TRBV20-1 to TRBJ1-4, with TRBD1 matching 10 bases. The origin of this receptor is an adult man with Graves' ophthalmopathy. The CDR3 DNA sequence: TGCAGTGCGAGACAGGGGGCGATTGAAAAACTGTTTTTT. Its translation is CSARQGAIEKLFF.